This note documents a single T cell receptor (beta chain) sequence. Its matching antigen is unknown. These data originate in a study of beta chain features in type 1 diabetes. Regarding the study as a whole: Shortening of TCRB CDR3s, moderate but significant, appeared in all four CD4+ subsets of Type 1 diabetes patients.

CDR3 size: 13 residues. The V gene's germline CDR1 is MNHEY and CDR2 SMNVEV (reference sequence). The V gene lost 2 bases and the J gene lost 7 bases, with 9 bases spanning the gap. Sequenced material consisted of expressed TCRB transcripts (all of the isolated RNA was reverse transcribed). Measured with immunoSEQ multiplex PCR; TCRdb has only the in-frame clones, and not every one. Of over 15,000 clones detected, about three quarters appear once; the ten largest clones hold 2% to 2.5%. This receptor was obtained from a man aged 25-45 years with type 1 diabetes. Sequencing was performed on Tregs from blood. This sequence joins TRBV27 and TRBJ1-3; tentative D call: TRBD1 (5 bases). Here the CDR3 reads CASSLQGSNTIYF. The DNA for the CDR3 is TGTGCCAGCAGTTTACAGGGATCCAACACCATATATTTT.